The present T cell receptor beta chain was sequenced within a study of T-cell reconstitution after alpha-beta-depleted transplantation in children. In germline, CDR1 is SQVTM, CDR2 ANQGSEA. The CDR3 has 13 amino acids. Between the trimmed V and J ends, which lost 7 bases and 4 bases, there was a span of 16 bases. As it was prepared, the TCRbeta library received unique molecular identifiers. TCRdb reprocessed the PCR reads with MiXCR, giving one entry per CDR3 protein. The table has 610,000 or so distinct CDR3 sequences, 20% to 30% seen once. Study-wide points: T-cell counts and diversity were attributed mostly to newly produced T cells one year after transplant. Several hundred expanded graft clones reportedly gave rise to the alpha-beta T cells present about two months after transplant.

In the case of this clonotype: Its antigen is not identified.

This receptor was taken from a boy younger than two with Wiskott-Aldrich syndrome, due to receive a stem cell transplant. The material sequenced was PBMCs, taken before TCRalphabeta/CD19-depleted stem cell transplant. V usage is TRBV29-1 and J usage is TRBJ1-2; no clear D. The CDR3 nucleotides are TGCAGCGCCCCAGCGGGAGTGGGCTATGGCTACACCTTC. Its protein is CSAPAGVGYGYTF.